This TCR beta chain was recorded in a study of blood T cell repertoires in COVID-19. In Cohort 3, a recovered donor had either two negative PCRs, clearance, or symptom resolution. V gave up 4 bases and J gave up 7 bases, with 17 bases separating them. CDR3 size: 14 residues. Germline V gene lookup returns CDR1 SEHNR and CDR2 FQNEAQ (reference sequence). Source study methods: Reference gene primer amplification in the assay estimated nucleated cell counts. Here immunoSEQ multiplex PCR was the method, and the copy in TCRdb shows in-frame clones only, minus some. The V and J calls and clone size were taken over from that table, and D and trimming were inferred from the DNA. The sample includes approximately 150,000 clones, around 84% seen only once; the top ten take roughly 8%.

The sequenced material came from PBMCs or T cells enriched from blood (not recorded which). This TCR came from a woman aged 45-65 years who had recovered from COVID-19. This chain connects TRBV7-9 to TRBJ2-7; possible D gene TRBD1, 5 bases. DNA for the CDR3: TGTGCCAGCAGCTCTTCGGACACGCTTGGGGAGCAGTACTTC. Its protein is CASSSSDTLGEQYF.